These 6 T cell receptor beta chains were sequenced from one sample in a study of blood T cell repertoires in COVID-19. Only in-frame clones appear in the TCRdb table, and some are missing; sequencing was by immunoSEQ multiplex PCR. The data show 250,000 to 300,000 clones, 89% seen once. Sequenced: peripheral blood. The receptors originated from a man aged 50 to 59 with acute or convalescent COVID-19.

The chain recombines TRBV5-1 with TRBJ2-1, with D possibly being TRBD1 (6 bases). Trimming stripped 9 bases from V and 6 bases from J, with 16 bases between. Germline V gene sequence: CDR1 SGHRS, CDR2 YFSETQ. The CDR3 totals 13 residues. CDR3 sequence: CATSETGTNEQFF. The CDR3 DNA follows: TGCGCCACCTCAGAAACAGGGACCAATGAGCAGTTCTTC.

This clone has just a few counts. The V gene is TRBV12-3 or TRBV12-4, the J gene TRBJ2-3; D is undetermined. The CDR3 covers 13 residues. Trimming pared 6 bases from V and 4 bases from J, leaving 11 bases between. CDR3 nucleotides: TGTGCCAGCAGCGTACAGATGGCAGATACGCAGTATTTT. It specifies CASSVQMADTQYF.

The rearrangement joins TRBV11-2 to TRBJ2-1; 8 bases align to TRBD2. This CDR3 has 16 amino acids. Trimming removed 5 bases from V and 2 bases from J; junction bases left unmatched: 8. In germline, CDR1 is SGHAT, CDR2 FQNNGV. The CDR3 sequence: CASSQSAGEAYNEQFF. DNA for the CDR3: TGTGCCAGCAGCCAATCAGCGGGGGAGGCCTACAATGAGCAGTTCTTC.

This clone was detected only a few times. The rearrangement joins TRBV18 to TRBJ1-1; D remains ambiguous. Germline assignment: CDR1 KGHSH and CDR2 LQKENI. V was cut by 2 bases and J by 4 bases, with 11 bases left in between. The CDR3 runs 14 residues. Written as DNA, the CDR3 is TGTGCCAGCTCACCAAACAGTGTGGGCACTGAAGCTTTCTTT. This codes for CASSPNSVGTEAFF.

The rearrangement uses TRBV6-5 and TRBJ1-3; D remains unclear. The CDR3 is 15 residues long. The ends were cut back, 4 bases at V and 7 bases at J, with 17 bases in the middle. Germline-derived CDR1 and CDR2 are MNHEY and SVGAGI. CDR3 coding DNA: TGTGCCAGCAGTTCCCCTTGGGCCAGCGGGAACACCATATATTTT. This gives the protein CASSSPWASGNTIYF.

The CDR3 nucleotides read TGTGCCAGCAGACCTACAGGGAATACTGAAGCTTTCTTT. It yields the protein CASRPTGNTEAFF. The chain has TRBV5-5 and TRBJ1-1; D may be TRBD1 (6 bases). The CDR3 runs to 13 residues. CDR1 is SGHKS, CDR2 YYEKEE, per germline (reference sequence). V was clipped by 5 bases and J by 5 bases, with 13 bases between them.